A selection of T cell receptor beta chains follows, all from one sample in a study of OX40 agonist ivuxolimab in advanced cancers. Using immunoSEQ multiplex PCR, the repertoire was profiled, and TCRdb retains in-frame clones only, with some absent. There are around 31,000 clones in the sample; approximately 85% occur only once, and roughly 50% lies in the top ten. Here the sequenced sample was CD4+ or CD8+ T cells sorted from blood, taken in a trial of the OX40 agonist ivuxolimab. All receptors derive from an adult with an advanced solid tumor such as melanoma, head and neck, liver or kidney cancer. The CDR3 runs from the conserved cysteine through the conserved F or W. A D gene is named only where the DNA matches it firmly.

TRBV27	TRBJ2-5	NA	CASSNRVLGETQYF
TRBV7-6	TRBJ2-3	NA	CASSLVVNSADTQYF
TRBV4-1	TRBJ2-7	TRBD1	CASSQGSLGQGNYEQYF
TRBV6-5	TRBJ2-4	NA	CASSRGLGDIQYF
TRBV11-2	TRBJ1-2	NA	CASSSVHGDLDGYTF
TRBV4-3	TRBJ2-7	TRBD2	CASSQDRTSGGGKQYF
TRBV2	TRBJ1-2	TRBD1	CASILTGDNYGYTF
TRBV30	TRBJ2-1	NA	CAWSVADTTYNEQFF
TRBV16	TRBJ1-2	NA	CASSQSTSGDYGYTF
TRBV30	TRBJ2-3	NA	CAWSQGTDTQYF
TRBV7-9	TRBJ2-1	NA	CASSQVLAYNEQFF
TRBV19	TRBJ2-1	TRBD2	CASSIGGTRYNEQFF
TRBV7-9	TRBJ2-7	TRBD1	CASSLDREGDEQYF
TRBV4-1	TRBJ2-2	NA	CASSQERQTGELFF
TRBV5-6	TRBJ1-2	NA	CASSTVRNSNNYGYTF
TRBV29-1	TRBJ1-1	NA	CSVEDDRNTEAFF
TRBV6-1	TRBJ2-7	TRBD2	CASKLAGGLNYEQYF
TRBV28	TRBJ2-7	NA	CASQGVLPYEQYF
TRBV4-1	TRBJ2-3	NA	CASRTRLQSSTDTQYF
TRBV6-5	TRBJ2-5	TRBD2	CASRQLAGGRETQYF
TRBV7-3	TRBJ2-2	TRBD2	CASSWTSGGEKANTGELFF
TRBV6-1	TRBJ1-4	TRBD1	CASSGRGTGDEKLFF
TRBV21-1	TRBJ1-5	NA	CASSKSRTGSAIGLNQPQHF
TRBV5-5	TRBJ2-7	TRBD1	CASSEYGTGKAYEQYF
TRBV7-2	TRBJ2-1	TRBD1	CASSWGQGLDEQFF
TRBV5-4	TRBJ2-6	NA	CASRRSSSGANVLTF
TRBV27	TRBJ2-5	NA	CASSLSGTQYF
TRBV10-1	TRBJ2-7	TRBD1	CASSESGDRFSYEQYF
TRBV2	TRBJ2-7	TRBD1	CASSQGQGSEQYF
TRBV28	TRBJ2-7	TRBD1	CASRGTGSYEQYF
TRBV6-1	TRBJ1-5	NA	CASSEASSVRGPQHF
TRBV7-9	TRBJ2-5	NA	CASSLLRRETNVKQETQYF
TRBV28	TRBJ2-7	NA	CASSREGNYEQYF
TRBV7-9	TRBJ2-3	NA	CASSQDSTDTQYF
TRBV5-6	TRBJ1-5	TRBD1	CASSLGQGANQPQHF
TRBV9	TRBJ2-6	TRBD1	CASGTGDSGANVLTF
TRBV6-1	TRBJ1-1	NA	CASSWSGTEAFF
TRBV13	TRBJ2-3	NA	CASSDGGDTQYF
TRBV28	TRBJ2-7	NA	CTSSLTGYEQYF
TRBV7-7	TRBJ2-3	TRBD1	CASSLGQGYTDTQYF
TRBV28	TRBJ2-5	NA	CASSPEIQETQYF
TRBV4-3	TRBJ2-2	TRBD2	CASSQYGTSSAGELFF
TRBV7-3	TRBJ2-1	TRBD2	CASSLSGGSSYNEQFF
TRBV6-5	TRBJ2-2	NA	CASSFQTGNTGELFF
TRBV6-6	TRBJ2-5	TRBD2	CASIISGGQETQYF
TRBV11-2	TRBJ2-1	TRBD2	CASSGLVFNEQFF
TRBV9	TRBJ2-7	NA	CASSPADYEQYF
TRBV6-6	TRBJ2-5	NA	CASSYYNGGYETQYF
TRBV4-3	TRBJ1-5	NA	CASSPSGPGGQPQHF
TRBV9	TRBJ2-5	TRBD1	CASSEGTGETQYF
TRBV23-1	TRBJ1-6	TRBD1	CASSQRTGRNSPLHF
TRBV30	TRBJ1-5	NA	CAWSVLEGDSNQPQHF